In its sample, the clone carrying this TCR beta chain was seen once. As processed by the authors: Amplification of reference gene primers provided the estimated nucleated cell counts. Here immunoSEQ multiplex PCR was the method, and the copy in TCRdb shows in-frame clones only, minus some. The V and J calls and clone size come from that table; D and trimming were worked out from the DNA. This table holds approximately 65,000 clones, 80% to 95% found once. This entry is derived from a study of blood T cell repertoires in COVID-19. Study-wide background: Sites in the United States, Italy and Spain provided acute and convalescent COVID-19 samples. T cells, B-cell-depleted T cells, or PBMCs provided the cDNA or gDNA that served as material.

Seattle patients were enrolled while actively infected and followed longitudinally. The CDR3 is 13 amino acids. The germline gives CDR1 LGHNA, CDR2 YSLEER. V lost 4 bases and J lost 7, with 11 bases in between. The chain has TRBV4-3 and TRBJ2-4, with D possibly matching TRBD1 (7 bases). This TCR derives from a man aged 45-65 years with COVID-19, enrolled during active disease. What was sequenced was peripheral blood. The CDR3 loop reads CASSPGGHNIQYF. CDR3 in DNA: TGCGCCAGCAGCCCAGGGGGGCATAACATTCAGTACTTC.